This is a list of T cell receptor beta chains from one sample in a study of T cell responses to AZD1222 COVID-19 vaccine. Repertoires were generated with immunoSEQ multiplex PCR, while TCRdb's copy carries only in-frame clones and drops some. In the table there are some 200,000 clones, around 94% of which are singletons. Sequencing was performed on peripheral blood, taken on day 0 of AZD1222 vaccination. All receptors derive from an adult in good health. The CDR3 runs from the conserved cysteine through the conserved F or W. D genes are given only for firm matches. Clone size is not always given. Where it is, it says once, few, many or a class for expanded clones.

D: TRBD2
V: TRBV30
size: -
J: TRBJ2-3
CDR3: CAWSGTPPAGGTTDTQYF
DNA: TGTGCCTGGAGTGGAACCCCCCCCGCGGGGGGAACCACAGATACGCAGTATTTT

D: -
V: TRBV4-1
size: -
J: TRBJ2-1
CDR3: CASSQESGQGQFF
DNA: TGCGCCAGCAGCCAGGAATCCGGGCAGGGGCAGTTCTTC

D: -
V: TRBV6-1
size: -
J: TRBJ2-1
CDR3: CASSEGLLSMNEQFF
DNA: TGTGCCAGCAGTGAAGGACTGCTTAGTATGAATGAGCAGTTCTTC

D: -
V: TRBV7-2
size: -
J: TRBJ1-5
CDR3: CASSLRTRHQPQHF
DNA: TGTGCCAGCAGCTTAAGGACGCGACATCAGCCCCAGCATTTT

D: TRBD1
V: TRBV12-3/TRBV12-4
size: -
J: TRBJ1-1
CDR3: CASSTGQGAFF
DNA: TGTGCCAGCAGCACCGGACAGGGGGCTTTCTTT

D: TRBD2
V: TRBV9
size: -
J: TRBJ2-3
CDR3: CASSVGEGSSTDTQYF
DNA: TGTGCCAGCAGCGTAGGGGAGGGCTCTAGCACAGATACGCAGTATTTT

D: -
V: TRBV18
size: -
J: TRBJ2-3
CDR3: CASSPQADTQYF
DNA: TGTGCCAGCTCACCTCAGGCAGATACGCAGTATTTT

D: -
V: TRBV6-5
size: once
J: TRBJ1-2
CDR3: CASTQAGGLYYGYTF
DNA: TGTGCCAGCACCCAAGCGGGGGGCCTTTACTATGGCTACACCTTC

D: TRBD1
V: TRBV6-5
size: -
J: TRBJ2-5
CDR3: CASSYSSGGEETQYF
DNA: TGTGCCAGCAGTTATTCGTCAGGGGGCGAGGAGACCCAGTACTTC

D: -
V: TRBV4-3
size: -
J: TRBJ1-2
CDR3: CASSQDRGAPGYTF
DNA: TGCGCCAGCAGCCAAGACAGGGGCGCCCCTGGCTACACCTTC

D: TRBD1
V: TRBV3-1/TRBV3-2
size: -
J: TRBJ1-2
CDR3: CASSQRDRASGYTF
DNA: TGTGCCAGCAGCCAACGGGACAGGGCCTCTGGCTACACCTTC

D: -
V: TRBV19
size: -
J: TRBJ1-3
CDR3: CASSIRGSPLGNTIYF
DNA: TGTGCCAGTAGTATCCGTGGCAGTCCGCTGGGAAACACCATATATTTT

D: -
V: TRBV5-4
size: -
J: TRBJ2-3
CDR3: CASMGALTDTQYF
DNA: TGTGCCAGCATGGGAGCGCTCACAGATACGCAGTATTTT

D: -
V: TRBV7-2
size: -
J: TRBJ1-6
CDR3: CASSPLKSRLGNSPLHF
DNA: TGTGCCAGCAGCCCCCTTAAGTCCAGGCTGGGTAATTCACCCCTCCACTTT

D: -
V: TRBV5-5
size: -
J: TRBJ1-2
CDR3: CASSFEPVYGYTF
DNA: TGTGCCAGCAGCTTCGAACCGGTCTATGGCTACACCTTC

D: -
V: TRBV7-9
size: -
J: TRBJ2-7
CDR3: CASSFNSWGGQKLTYEQYF
DNA: TGTGCCAGCAGCTTTAATAGTTGGGGGGGACAGAAATTAACCTACGAGCAGTACTTC

D: TRBD2
V: TRBV19
size: -
J: TRBJ2-7
CDR3: CASSSGRAGEQYF
DNA: TGTGCCAGTAGTTCCGGGAGGGCCGGCGAGCAGTACTTC

D: TRBD1
V: TRBV6-4
size: few
J: TRBJ2-2
CDR3: CASSRDSTGELFF
DNA: TGTGCCAGCAGTCGGGACAGCACCGGGGAGCTGTTTTTT

D: -
V: TRBV6-5
size: -
J: TRBJ2-2
CDR3: CASRDLTGELFF
DNA: TGTGCCAGCAGGGATCTCACCGGGGAGCTGTTTTTT

D: TRBD1
V: TRBV28
size: -
J: TRBJ2-3
CDR3: CASKTGTGSTDTQYF
DNA: TGTGCCAGCAAGACCGGGACAGGGAGCACAGATACGCAGTATTTT

D: -
V: TRBV18
size: -
J: TRBJ1-1
CDR3: CASSPTGGRNTEAFF
DNA: TGTGCCAGCTCCCCGACAGGCGGGAGGAACACTGAAGCTTTCTTT

D: -
V: TRBV7-2
size: -
J: TRBJ2-1
CDR3: CASSLEGTFYNEQFF
DNA: TGTGCCAGCAGCTTAGAAGGGACATTCTACAATGAGCAGTTCTTC

D: -
V: TRBV3-1/TRBV3-2
size: once
J: TRBJ2-6
CDR3: CASAGGSGANVLTF
DNA: TGTGCCAGCGCAGGAGGCTCTGGGGCCAACGTCCTGACTTTC

D: -
V: TRBV30
size: -
J: TRBJ1-1
CDR3: CAWSWRSHTEAFF
DNA: TGTGCCTGGAGTTGGCGGTCCCACACTGAAGCTTTCTTT

D: TRBD2
V: TRBV6-5
size: -
J: TRBJ2-3
CDR3: CASSDSGESTDTQYF
DNA: TGTGCCAGCAGCGATAGCGGGGAAAGCACAGATACGCAGTATTTT

D: -
V: TRBV10-1
size: few
J: TRBJ1-5
CDR3: CASSEPNYSNQPQHF
DNA: TGCGCCAGCAGTGAGCCTAACTATAGCAATCAGCCCCAGCATTTT

D: TRBD1
V: TRBV7-8
size: -
J: TRBJ1-2
CDR3: CASSGGTGHYGYTF
DNA: TGTGCCAGCAGCGGGGGGACAGGACACTATGGCTACACCTTC

D: -
V: TRBV12-3/TRBV12-4
size: -
J: TRBJ1-1
CDR3: CASILDKNTEAFF
DNA: TGTGCCAGCATCCTTGACAAGAACACTGAAGCTTTCTTT

D: -
V: TRBV6-1
size: once
J: TRBJ2-7
CDR3: CASSERLDYEQYF
DNA: TGTGCCAGCAGTGAACGTTTGGACTACGAGCAGTACTTC